The rows below give T cell receptor beta chains drawn from one sample of a study of cytomegalovirus exposure and HLA in healthy donors. The data were produced by immunoSEQ multiplex PCR, yet TCRdb's version contains in-frame clones alone and is incomplete. This sample has approximately 82,000 clones, with roughly 74% found just once. The specimen sequenced was PBMCs. The receptors stem from a woman aged 45-65 years in good health and CMV-seropositive. The CDR3 runs from the conserved cysteine through the conserved F or W. A D gene is named only where the DNA matches it firmly. The size of a clone is reported for some rows only, either as once, few or many, or as a class for expanded clones.

DNA	CDR3	D	V	J	size
TGTGCCAGCAGGAAACAGGGTAGCGGGGAGCTGTTTTTT	CASRKQGSGELFF	NA	TRBV6-5	TRBJ2-2	NA
TGTGCCAGCAGCCGAGCGGGACCTCATGAGCAGTTCTTC	CASSRAGPHEQFF	TRBD2	TRBV14	TRBJ2-1	few
TGTGCCAGCAGCGCCCGGGACAGGGGACCCACTAACTATGGCTACACCTTC	CASSARDRGPTNYGYTF	TRBD1	TRBV7-9	TRBJ1-2	NA
TGTGCCAGCTCTCTGGAACAGGGGGCGTACAATGAGCAGTTCTTC	CASSLEQGAYNEQFF	TRBD1	TRBV18	TRBJ2-1	NA
TGTGCCAGCTCACTATCGGTGCCGGGTGATGAGCAGTTCTTC	CASSLSVPGDEQFF	NA	TRBV18	TRBJ2-1	NA
TGTGCCAGCTGCCAGGCTTCGAACACTGAAGCTTTCTTT	CASCQASNTEAFF	NA	TRBV6-6	TRBJ1-1	NA
TGTGCCAGCAGTGATGGAGAGGCTGAATACAATGAGCAGTTCTTC	CASSDGEAEYNEQFF	NA	TRBV6-4	TRBJ2-1	NA
TGCGCCAGCAGTCTCCCGAAAACAGACGCTTTCTTT	CASSLPKTDAFF	NA	TRBV23-1	TRBJ1-1	once
TGCAGCGTTGAAAGCCAGGGGGCATTTTTCAACTACAATGAGCAGTTCTTC	CSVESQGAFFNYNEQFF	TRBD1	TRBV29-1	TRBJ2-1	many
TGTGCCAGCAAGGGGCAGGGGGCGTACACCGGGGAGCTGTTTTTT	CASKGQGAYTGELFF	TRBD1	TRBV6-1	TRBJ2-2	NA
TGTGCCAGTGGGCGACAGGGTTATAACGAGCAGTACTTC	CASGRQGYNEQYF	TRBD1	TRBV19	TRBJ2-7	NA
TGTGCCAGCAGTGACGGGCTAGCGGGGGGGCCCAATGAGCAGTTCTTC	CASSDGLAGGPNEQFF	TRBD2	TRBV6-4	TRBJ2-1	many
TGTGCCAGCAGCTTAGTTGGACAGCTAACCTACGAGCAGTACTTC	CASSLVGQLTYEQYF	NA	TRBV7-9	TRBJ2-7	few
TGCGCCAGCAGTAACCGGGACAGGGACTTCTATGGCTACACCTTC	CASSNRDRDFYGYTF	TRBD1	TRBV4-1	TRBJ1-2	once
TGCGCCAGCAGCTTGGGGGCAGGGGCGATCACAGATACGCAGTATTTT	CASSLGAGAITDTQYF	NA	TRBV5-1	TRBJ2-3	NA
TGTGCCAGCAGCCGAAGGGGGCGCATGGACTATGGCTACACCTTC	CASSRRGRMDYGYTF	TRBD1	TRBV5-6	TRBJ1-2	NA
TGTGCCAGCACCCTAGGACTAGCGGGACAAGAGACCCAGTACTTC	CASTLGLAGQETQYF	TRBD2	TRBV11-2	TRBJ2-5	NA
TGTGCCAGCAGCCAAGTGGACAGGGGGCCGGATGGCTACACCTTC	CASSQVDRGPDGYTF	TRBD1	TRBV4-2	TRBJ1-2	NA
TGTGCCAGCAGCTACCGGACATCGAACACTGAAGCTTTCTTT	CASSYRTSNTEAFF	NA	TRBV11-2	TRBJ1-1	once
TGTGCCAGCAGCGTAGGCGGGGGATATAACTATGGCTACACCTTC	CASSVGGGYNYGYTF	NA	TRBV9	TRBJ1-2	NA
TGTGCCAGCAGTGAGACAGGGTTTGTAGGGACTGAAGCTTTCTTT	CASSETGFVGTEAFF	TRBD1	TRBV6-1	TRBJ1-1	NA
TGCAGCGTTACACCGGGAGGCTACGAGCAGTACTTC	CSVTPGGYEQYF	TRBD2	TRBV29-1	TRBJ2-7	NA
TGTGCCAGCTGGACTAGCGGTAGCACAGATACGCAGTATTTT	CASWTSGSTDTQYF	TRBD2	TRBV2	TRBJ2-3	NA
TGTGCCAGCAGTTTATACAGCCGGGACAGCAGCCTACGCGGGGGCTACACCTTC	CASSLYSRDSSLRGGYTF	TRBD1	TRBV28	TRBJ1-2	NA
TGTGCCAGCAGCCAAGGCCGACCCTCTAGCTTGAACACCGGGGAGCTGTTTTTT	CASSQGRPSSLNTGELFF	NA	TRBV4-2	TRBJ2-2	NA
TGCGCCAGCAGCTTCACCACACAGGGGGAGCAGAACTTC	CASSFTTQGEQNF	TRBD1	TRBV5-1	TRBJ2-5	NA
TGTGCCAGCAGTGCCTCTAGCGGGAGCCCAGATACGCAGTATTTT	CASSASSGSPDTQYF	TRBD2	TRBV2	TRBJ2-3	once
TGTGCCAGCAAAGGCGGGAGATTGGCCGGGGAGCTGTTTTTT	CASKGGRLAGELFF	TRBD2	TRBV6-5	TRBJ2-2	NA
TGCGCCAGCAGCCAGGCGGACAGGGGAAACTATGGCTACACCTTC	CASSQADRGNYGYTF	TRBD1	TRBV4-1	TRBJ1-2	NA
TGTGCCAGCAGTCGACAGACTAGCGCAACTAGCACAGATACGCAGTATTTT	CASSRQTSATSTDTQYF	TRBD2	TRBV5-8	TRBJ2-3	NA
TGTGCCAGCAGCCCCCTGATTAGCGGGTTCACAGATACGCAGTATTTT	CASSPLISGFTDTQYF	TRBD2	TRBV4-2	TRBJ2-3	NA
TGTGCCAGCAGTGTGGCTAGCGGGAGTTTGGCCAAAAACATTCAGTACTTC	CASSVASGSLAKNIQYF	TRBD2	TRBV2	TRBJ2-4	NA
TGCGCCAGCAGCCGTACAGGGGGCTCCTACGAGCAGTACTTC	CASSRTGGSYEQYF	TRBD1	TRBV4-1	TRBJ2-7	once
TGTGCCAGCAGAACAGGGCAAACTGAAGCTTTCTTT	CASRTGQTEAFF	NA	TRBV2	TRBJ1-1	NA
TGCGCCAGCAGCTTGGGTCTTCCAGGGGGCACCCGGCGTCATAATGAAAAACTGTTTTTT	CASSLGLPGGTRRHNEKLFF	TRBD1	TRBV5-1	TRBJ1-4	NA
TGTGCCTGGAGTGTCGGGACAGGGCACTACGAGCAGTACTTC	CAWSVGTGHYEQYF	TRBD1	TRBV30	TRBJ2-7	NA
TGTGCCAGCAGCGTAGACTTCGGGGAGCTGTTTTTT	CASSVDFGELFF	NA	TRBV9	TRBJ2-2	NA
TGTGCCATCAGCGGACAGTACGACGGGGAGCTGTTTTTT	CAISGQYDGELFF	NA	TRBV10-3	TRBJ2-2	NA
TGTGCCAGCAGTGGGACAGGGAGAATTAACGAGCAGTACTTC	CASSGTGRINEQYF	TRBD1	TRBV28	TRBJ2-7	NA
TGTGCCAGCAGCTTGTGGGGGACCCTAGCGGACTACAATGAGCAGTTCTTC	CASSLWGTLADYNEQFF	TRBD2	TRBV5-6	TRBJ2-1	once
TGTGCCAGCAGTTCGGCGGTAGGGGGGGATGGCTACACCTTC	CASSSAVGGDGYTF	NA	TRBV28	TRBJ1-2	NA
TGTGCCAGCAGCCCGCGACAGGGAGTGAACACTGAAGCTTTCTTT	CASSPRQGVNTEAFF	TRBD1	TRBV9	TRBJ1-1	NA
TGTGCCAGCAGTGGACCACTAGGTCCCGGGGAGCTGTTTTTT	CASSGPLGPGELFF	NA	TRBV2	TRBJ2-2	few
TGTGCCAGCTCCCCCAAAACCACAGGGACAGCTAGCACAGATACGCAGTATTTT	CASSPKTTGTASTDTQYF	TRBD1	TRBV18	TRBJ2-3	once
TGTGCCAGCTCACCAAACAACAGAGGGGGAGATGGCTACACCTTC	CASSPNNRGGDGYTF	NA	TRBV18	TRBJ1-2	few
TGTGCCAGCAGCCCGGACAGGGACGGGTATGGCTACACCTTC	CASSPDRDGYGYTF	TRBD1	TRBV14	TRBJ1-2	NA
TGTGCCAGCAGTGCTCCGGGACAGGGATCGACTGAAGCTTTCTTT	CASSAPGQGSTEAFF	TRBD1	TRBV2	TRBJ1-1	NA
TGTGCCCGGGCGGGGGCGGGTACTGAAGCTTTCTTT	CARAGAGTEAFF	NA	TRBV30	TRBJ1-1	NA
TGTGCCAGTAGTGTACAGGGGGCAGAGACCCAGTACTTC	CASSVQGAETQYF	TRBD1	TRBV19	TRBJ2-5	few
TGTGCCAGCAGTACAGGGGCGGGAAGGACCTACGAGCAGTACTTC	CASSTGAGRTYEQYF	NA	TRBV6-5	TRBJ2-7	NA
TGTGCCAGCAGTGTTAACAGGGAGTATGGCTACACCTTC	CASSVNREYGYTF	NA	TRBV2	TRBJ1-2	NA